A selection of T cell receptor beta chains follows, all from one sample in a study of blood T cell repertoires in COVID-19. Profiled with immunoSEQ multiplex PCR; TCRdb holds only in-frame clones, not every one. The data show tens of thousands of clones, around 90% seen once. Sequenced sample: peripheral blood. The receptors stem from a human donor with active COVID-19. The donor label of this sample is uncertain. Both conserved end residues are part of each CDR3. Fields, in order: CDR3 DNA, CDR3 protein, J gene, V gene, clone size, D gene, CDR3 length. D genes are given only for firm matches. The size entry is marked missing in some rows and otherwise reads once, few, many or a size class.

TGTGCCAGCAGCGTAGGGGACAGCCGGTCTGAAGCTTTCTTT	CASSVGDSRSEAFF	TRBJ1-1	TRBV9	few	TRBD1	14
TGTGCCAGCTCACCACTAATCAGGGGCCGTTACAATGAGCAGTTCTTC	CASSPLIRGRYNEQFF	TRBJ2-1	TRBV18	NA	NA	16
TGCGCCAGCAGTGAGTCTGGGACTAGAAGCAACAATGAGCAGTTCTTC	CASSESGTRSNNEQFF	TRBJ2-1	TRBV10-2	NA	TRBD2	16
TGTGCCAGCAGCTTAATGGGGGAGGGCAATCAGCCCCAGCATTTT	CASSLMGEGNQPQHF	TRBJ1-5	TRBV7-2	few	NA	15
TGTGCCAGCACGACAGGGCTTACGCAGTATTTT	CASTTGLTQYF	TRBJ2-3	TRBV27	few	TRBD1	11
TGTGCCAGCAGCGTAGGGGCTGGTACGTTTCGGGATACGCAGTATTTT	CASSVGAGTFRDTQYF	TRBJ2-3	TRBV9	NA	NA	16
TGTGCCAGCAGACGCGGGGACAGTGGAAACACCATATATTTT	CASRRGDSGNTIYF	TRBJ1-3	TRBV6-6	NA	TRBD1	14
TGCGCCAGCAGCTCCCGGGACACCACTGAAGCTTTCTTT	CASSSRDTTEAFF	TRBJ1-1	TRBV5-1	NA	NA	13
TGTGCCAGCAGCGTAGACACAGGGGGAACGGGAAACACCATATATTTT	CASSVDTGGTGNTIYF	TRBJ1-3	TRBV9	NA	TRBD1	16
TGTGCCAGCAGCCCCCCGGGACTAGCGGGGAATGAGCAGTTCTTC	CASSPPGLAGNEQFF	TRBJ2-1	TRBV7-2	NA	TRBD2	15
TGTGCCAGCTCACCAGAGACAGGGCTTGGCAATCAGCCCCAGCATTTT	CASSPETGLGNQPQHF	TRBJ1-5	TRBV18	NA	TRBD1	16
TGTGCCAGCAGTTACCCTACAACTAATGGCTACACCTTC	CASSYPTTNGYTF	TRBJ1-2	TRBV28	once	NA	13
TGTGCCAGCAGTTTACGACTAGCGGGATACAATGAGCAGTTCTTC	CASSLRLAGYNEQFF	TRBJ2-1	TRBV27	NA	TRBD2	15
TGTGCCAGCAGTTACAGGCAGGAAAGCAATCAGCCCCAGCATTTT	CASSYRQESNQPQHF	TRBJ1-5	TRBV6-5	NA	NA	15
TGCGCCAGCAGCTTGGCACAGCGGGGGGGCCTAAACACCGGGGAGCTGTTTTTT	CASSLAQRGGLNTGELFF	TRBJ2-2	TRBV5-1	NA	TRBD2	18
TGTGCCAGCAGTTTGAGCGGGCGGACAGATACGCAGTATTTT	CASSLSGRTDTQYF	TRBJ2-3	TRBV6-5	NA	NA	14
TGCAGTGGGACTAGCGAAGATACGCAGTATTTT	CSGTSEDTQYF	TRBJ2-3	TRBV20-1	NA	TRBD2	11
TGTGCCAGCAGCACTCGACAGGGCCAAGAGACCCAGTACTTC	CASSTRQGQETQYF	TRBJ2-5	TRBV11-1	NA	TRBD1	14
TGTGCAAGTCGCCCCCGTGCAGCGAGCTCCTACAATGAGCAGTTCTTC	CASRPRAASSYNEQFF	TRBJ2-1	TRBV12-2	NA	NA	16
TGTGCCAGCAGCCTCGGACTAGCGGGTTCCGGGGCGCAGTATTTT	CASSLGLAGSGAQYF	TRBJ2-3	TRBV3-1/TRBV3-2	NA	TRBD2	15
TGTGCCATCAGTGTCCACGGGGGTCGGAGCAATGAAAAACTGTTTTTT	CAISVHGGRSNEKLFF	TRBJ1-4	TRBV10-3	NA	NA	16
TGTGCCAGCAGTCCGGACAGGGTAGGGTCCGGGGAGCTGTTTTTT	CASSPDRVGSGELFF	TRBJ2-2	TRBV7-9	NA	TRBD1	15
TGTGCCAGTAGTATAGACAGGACTAGCGGGAGAGGGACAGATACGCAGTATTTT	CASSIDRTSGRGTDTQYF	TRBJ2-3	TRBV19	NA	TRBD2	18
TGTGCCAGCAGGGGGACAGGGGCGAACACTGAAGCTTTCTTT	CASRGTGANTEAFF	TRBJ1-1	TRBV6-4	NA	TRBD1	14
TGTGCCAGCAGCGATGGACTAGCGGGGGGCCCCGGGGAGCTGTTTTTT	CASSDGLAGGPGELFF	TRBJ2-2	TRBV13	few	TRBD2	16
TGCGCCAGCAGCCAAAACCGGGACTTCCCGAGGGCGCAGTATTTT	CASSQNRDFPRAQYF	TRBJ2-3	TRBV4-3	once	NA	15
TGTGCCAGCAGTTTAACAGAGGGTATGGGCCAGCCCCAGCATTTT	CASSLTEGMGQPQHF	TRBJ1-5	TRBV28	NA	NA	15
TGTGCCAGCAGACCCCTAGCGGGAGGCTCCTACGAGCAGTACTTC	CASRPLAGGSYEQYF	TRBJ2-7	TRBV27	NA	TRBD2	15
TGCGCCAGCAGCTTGGGGCGGGGGAGCGAGCAGTACTTC	CASSLGRGSEQYF	TRBJ2-7	TRBV5-1	NA	TRBD2	13
TGTGCCAGCAGTCTGTTTGAGGGGGGGGTTGAGTTCTTC	CASSLFEGGVEFF	TRBJ2-1	TRBV27	NA	NA	13
TGTGCCAGCAGCTTAGCGGGGACAGGGGGGAGACTCTCTGGAAACACCATATATTTT	CASSLAGTGGRLSGNTIYF	TRBJ1-3	TRBV7-9	NA	TRBD1	19
TGTGCCAGCAGTGAGGGCAGGAATGGTGACATTCAGTACTTC	CASSEGRNGDIQYF	TRBJ2-4	TRBV2	NA	NA	14
TGTGCCAGCAGCGCGGGGGGGGGCCTATATGAGCAGTTCTTC	CASSAGGGLYEQFF	TRBJ2-1	TRBV7-2	NA	TRBD2	14
TGTGCCAGTAGTAAGGGGGGGGAAACCTACGAGCAGTACTTC	CASSKGGETYEQYF	TRBJ2-7	TRBV19	NA	NA	14
TGTGCCAGCAGCCCCCGGGACAGGGGGTTCCCCATGAACACTGAAGCTTTCTTT	CASSPRDRGFPMNTEAFF	TRBJ1-1	TRBV7-9	NA	TRBD1	18
TGTGCCAGCAGCTTATCCTGGGGGGAGGGATACAATGAGCAGTTCTTC	CASSLSWGEGYNEQFF	TRBJ2-1	TRBV7-3	NA	TRBD2	16
TGTGCCAGCAGCTTGTGGGCTTTAGCCAAAAACATTCAGTACTTC	CASSLWALAKNIQYF	TRBJ2-4	TRBV5-6	NA	NA	15
TGCGCCAGCAGCCAATTAATACAGGGGACCTATGGCTACACCTTC	CASSQLIQGTYGYTF	TRBJ1-2	TRBV4-1	NA	TRBD1	15
TGTGCCAGCAGCCCCTTGGTAGGGGTCTCGTGGGAGACCCAGTACTTC	CASSPLVGVSWETQYF	TRBJ2-5	TRBV7-9	NA	NA	16
TGCGCCAGCAGCTTAACGGGAGGGGAGTATGGCTACACCTTC	CASSLTGGEYGYTF	TRBJ1-2	TRBV5-1	NA	NA	14
TGCGCCAGCAGCCCGGGTGGGGCCCAGGGTGCCACCGGGGAGCTGTTTTTT	CASSPGGAQGATGELFF	TRBJ2-2	TRBV5-1	NA	NA	17
TGTGCCAGCTGGCCGGGCGGGGTCGACGAGCAGTACTTC	CASWPGGVDEQYF	TRBJ2-7	TRBV6-6	NA	NA	13
TGTGCTAGCAGCTCGGGAGGGGCCCGGGGCGCAGATACGCAGTATTTT	CASSSGGARGADTQYF	TRBJ2-3	TRBV7-7	NA	TRBD2	16
TGTGCCAGCAGCTTAGGAAGGGGCGGTGGCTACACCTTC	CASSLGRGGGYTF	TRBJ1-2	TRBV7-2	NA	NA	13
TGTGCCAGCCACCAAGAGGGCAGGTTGCTTCCCGAGCAGTACTTC	CASHQEGRLLPEQYF	TRBJ2-7	TRBV2	NA	NA	15
TGTGCCAGCAGTCCCGACAGGGGGCTGACCACTGAAGCTTTCTTT	CASSPDRGLTTEAFF	TRBJ1-1	TRBV5-8	few	TRBD1	15
TGTGCCAGTAGTATGGTGACACCATCCTCTGGAAACACCATATATTTT	CASSMVTPSSGNTIYF	TRBJ1-3	TRBV19	NA	NA	16
TGCGCCAGCAGCCAAGCCAGGACAGCTAACTATGGCTACACCTTC	CASSQARTANYGYTF	TRBJ1-2	TRBV4-1	NA	NA	15
TGTGCCAGCAGTTTAGCGAGCGATTACACAGATACGCAGTATTTT	CASSLASDYTDTQYF	TRBJ2-3	TRBV28	NA	NA	15
TGTGCCAGCAGTGAAAAAGCGGGTCTTCCCTACAATGAGCAGTTCTTC	CASSEKAGLPYNEQFF	TRBJ2-1	TRBV6-1	NA	NA	16
TGTGCCAGCAGCTTGGGACATCGGCAGAAGAACACTGAAGCTTTCTTT	CASSLGHRQKNTEAFF	TRBJ1-1	TRBV13	NA	NA	16